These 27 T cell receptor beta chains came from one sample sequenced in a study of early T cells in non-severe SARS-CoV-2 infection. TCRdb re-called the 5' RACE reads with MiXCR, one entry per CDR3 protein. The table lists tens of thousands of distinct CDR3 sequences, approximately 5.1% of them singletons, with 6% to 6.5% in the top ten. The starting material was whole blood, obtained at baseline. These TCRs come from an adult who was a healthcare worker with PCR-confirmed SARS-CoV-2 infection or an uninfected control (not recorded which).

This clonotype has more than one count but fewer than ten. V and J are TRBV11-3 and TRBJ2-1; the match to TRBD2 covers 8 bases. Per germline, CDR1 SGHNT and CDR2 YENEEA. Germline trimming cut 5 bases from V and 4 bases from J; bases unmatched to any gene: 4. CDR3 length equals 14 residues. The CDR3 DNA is TGTGCCAGCAGCCATAGCGGGGTGTACAATGAGCAGTTCTTC. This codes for CASSHSGVYNEQFF.

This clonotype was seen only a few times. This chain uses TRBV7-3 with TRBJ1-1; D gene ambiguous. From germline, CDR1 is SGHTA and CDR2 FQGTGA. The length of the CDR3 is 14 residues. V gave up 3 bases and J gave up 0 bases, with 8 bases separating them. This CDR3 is CASSFIRMNTEAFF. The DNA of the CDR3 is TGTGCCAGCAGCTTCATAAGAATGAACACTGAAGCTTTCTTT.

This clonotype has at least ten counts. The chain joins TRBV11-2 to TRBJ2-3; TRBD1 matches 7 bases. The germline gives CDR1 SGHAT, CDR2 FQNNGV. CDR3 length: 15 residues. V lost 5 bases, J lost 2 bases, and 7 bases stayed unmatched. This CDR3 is CASSLREGATDTQYF. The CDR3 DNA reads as TGTGCCAGCAGCCTTCGCGAGGGGGCCACAGATACGCAGTATTTT.

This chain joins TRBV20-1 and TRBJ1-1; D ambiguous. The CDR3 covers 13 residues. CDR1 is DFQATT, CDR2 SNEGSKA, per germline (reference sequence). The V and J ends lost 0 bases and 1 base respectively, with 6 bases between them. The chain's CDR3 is CSARDMRNTEAFF. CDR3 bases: TGCAGTGCTAGAGATATGCGGAACACTGAAGCTTTCTTT.

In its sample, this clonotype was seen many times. The CDR3 protein is CASRRGETGGEQYV. CDR3 sequence (DNA): TGTGCCAGCCGCCGAGGTGAAACAGGGGGAGAGCAGTACGTC. The J gene is TRBJ2-7, the V gene TRBV7-9; 8 bases agree with TRBD1. From germline, CDR1 is SEHNR and CDR2 FQNEAQ (reference sequence). The CDR3 is made up of 14 amino acids. V was clipped by 8 bases and J by 7 bases; unmatched bases: 13.

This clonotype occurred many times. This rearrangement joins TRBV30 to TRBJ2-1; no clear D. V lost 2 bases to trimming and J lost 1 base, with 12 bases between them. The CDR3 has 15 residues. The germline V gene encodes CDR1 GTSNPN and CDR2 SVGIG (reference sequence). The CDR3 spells CAWSRRLQSYNEQFF. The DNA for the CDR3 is TGTGCCTGGAGTAGGCGGCTCCAATCCTACAATGAGCAGTTCTTC.

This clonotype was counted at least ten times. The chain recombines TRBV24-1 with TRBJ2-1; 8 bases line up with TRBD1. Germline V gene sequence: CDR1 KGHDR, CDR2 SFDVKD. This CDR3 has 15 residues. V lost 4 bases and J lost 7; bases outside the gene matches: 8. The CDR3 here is CATSEGQGRRNEQFF. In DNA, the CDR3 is TGTGCCACCAGTGAAGGACAGGGTAGGCGAAATGAGCAGTTCTTC.

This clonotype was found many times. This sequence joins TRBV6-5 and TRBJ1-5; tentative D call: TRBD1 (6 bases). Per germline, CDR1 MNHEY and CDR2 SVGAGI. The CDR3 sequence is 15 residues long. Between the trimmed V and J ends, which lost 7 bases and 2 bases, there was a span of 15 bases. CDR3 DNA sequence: TGTGCCAGCAAAGGCCGGGCAGGGGGCAATCAGCCCCAGCATTTT. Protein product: CASKGRAGGNQPQHF.

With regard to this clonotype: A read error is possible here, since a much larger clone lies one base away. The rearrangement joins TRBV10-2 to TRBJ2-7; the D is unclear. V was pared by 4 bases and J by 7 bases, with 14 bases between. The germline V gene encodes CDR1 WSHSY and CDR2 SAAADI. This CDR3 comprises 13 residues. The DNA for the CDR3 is TGCGCCAGCAGTGGAGTCACCCCTAGGGAGCAGTACTTC. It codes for CASSGVTPREQYF.

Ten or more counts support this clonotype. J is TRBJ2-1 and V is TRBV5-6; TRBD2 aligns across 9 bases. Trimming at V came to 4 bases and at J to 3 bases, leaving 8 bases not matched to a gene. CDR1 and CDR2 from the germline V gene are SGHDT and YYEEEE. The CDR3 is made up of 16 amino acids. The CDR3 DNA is TGTGCCAGCAGCCTGCGACTAGCGGCTATCTACAATGAGCAGTTCTTC. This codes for CASSLRLAAIYNEQFF.

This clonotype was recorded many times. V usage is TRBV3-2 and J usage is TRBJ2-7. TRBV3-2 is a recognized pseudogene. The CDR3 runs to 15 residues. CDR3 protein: CASSQGSYSAYEQYF. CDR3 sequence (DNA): TGTGCCAGCAGCCAAGGGAGTTATAGCGCCTACGAGCAGTACTTC.

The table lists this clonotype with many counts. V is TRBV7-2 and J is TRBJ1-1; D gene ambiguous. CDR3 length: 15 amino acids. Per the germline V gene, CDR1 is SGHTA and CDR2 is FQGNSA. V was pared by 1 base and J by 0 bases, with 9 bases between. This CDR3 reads CASSLDYLMNTEAFF. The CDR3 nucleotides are TGTGCCAGCAGCTTAGACTACCTGATGAACACTGAAGCTTTCTTT.

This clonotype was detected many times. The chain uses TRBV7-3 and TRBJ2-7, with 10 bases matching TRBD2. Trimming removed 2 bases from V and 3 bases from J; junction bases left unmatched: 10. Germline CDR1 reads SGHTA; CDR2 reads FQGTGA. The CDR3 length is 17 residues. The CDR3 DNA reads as TGTGCCAGCAGCTTATACAAAGCGGGAGGGGCAAACTACGAGCAGTACTTC. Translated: CASSLYKAGGANYEQYF.

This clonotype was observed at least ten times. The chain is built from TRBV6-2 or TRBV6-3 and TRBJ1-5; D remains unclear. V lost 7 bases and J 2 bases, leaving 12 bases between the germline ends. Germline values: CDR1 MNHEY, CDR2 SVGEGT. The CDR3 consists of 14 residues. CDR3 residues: CASNIAAGNQPQHF. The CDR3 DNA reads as TGTGCCAGCAATATCGCCGCGGGCAATCAGCCCCAGCATTTT.

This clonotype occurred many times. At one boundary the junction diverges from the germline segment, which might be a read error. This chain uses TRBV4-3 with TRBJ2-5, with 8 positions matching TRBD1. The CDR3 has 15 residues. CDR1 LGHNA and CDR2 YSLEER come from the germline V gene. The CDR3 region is CASSQGQGIAETQSF. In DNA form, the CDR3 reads TGCGCCAGCAGCCAAGGACAGGGGATCGCAGAGACCCAGTCCTTC.

The CDR3 is CASSLWDSGMSYNEQFF. The CDR3 nucleotides read TGCGCCAGCAGCTTGTGGGATAGCGGGATGTCCTACAATGAGCAGTTCTTC. The chain is built from TRBV5-1 and TRBJ2-1; 8 nucleotides line up with TRBD2. Germline CDR1 is SGHRS and CDR2 is YFSETQ. The CDR3 is 17 amino acids. After removal of 1 base from V and 1 base from J, the junction contained 7 bases not matched to a gene.

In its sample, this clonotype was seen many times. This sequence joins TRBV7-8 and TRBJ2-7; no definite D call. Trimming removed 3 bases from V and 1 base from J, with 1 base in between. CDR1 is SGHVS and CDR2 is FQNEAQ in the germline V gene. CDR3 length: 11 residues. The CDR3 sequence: CASSFSYEQYF. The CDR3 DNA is TGTGCCAGCAGCTTTTCCTACGAGCAGTACTTC.

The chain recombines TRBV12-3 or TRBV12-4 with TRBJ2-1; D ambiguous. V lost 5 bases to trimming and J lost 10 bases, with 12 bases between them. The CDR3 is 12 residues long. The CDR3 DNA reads TGTGCCAGCAGTCAAAGGGCGGTAGAGCAGTTCTTC. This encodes CASSQRAVEQFF.

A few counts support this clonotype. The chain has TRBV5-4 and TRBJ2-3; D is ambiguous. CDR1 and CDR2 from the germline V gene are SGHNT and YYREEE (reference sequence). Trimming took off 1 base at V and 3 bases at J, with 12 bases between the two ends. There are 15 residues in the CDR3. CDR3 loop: CASSLRSPGTDTQYF. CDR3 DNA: TGTGCCAGCAGCTTGAGGTCACCAGGTACAGATACGCAGTATTTT.

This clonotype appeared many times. The CDR3 DNA follows: TGTGCCAGCAGCTTGGACACCATGAACACTGAAGCTTTCTTT. Encoded protein: CASSLDTMNTEAFF. V is TRBV5-6 and J is TRBJ1-1; no reliable D call. The CDR3 has 14 residues. Trimming pared 0 bases from V and 0 bases from J, leaving 6 bases between. The germline gives CDR1 SGHDT, CDR2 YYEEEE. Filled out from reference TRBV5-6 and TRBJ1-1, the complete variable domain reads DAGVTQSPTHLIKTRGQQVTLRCSPKSGHDTVSWYQQALGQGPQFIFQYYEEEERQRGNFPDRFSGHQFPNYSSELNVNALLLGDSALYLCASSLDTMNTEAFFGQGTRLTVV.

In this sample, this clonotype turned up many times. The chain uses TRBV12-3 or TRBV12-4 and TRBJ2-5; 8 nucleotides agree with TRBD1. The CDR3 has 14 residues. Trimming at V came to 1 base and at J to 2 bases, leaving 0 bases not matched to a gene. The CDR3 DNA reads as TGTGCCAGCAGTTTAGGACAGGGGCAAGAGACCCAGTACTTC. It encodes CASSLGQGQETQYF.

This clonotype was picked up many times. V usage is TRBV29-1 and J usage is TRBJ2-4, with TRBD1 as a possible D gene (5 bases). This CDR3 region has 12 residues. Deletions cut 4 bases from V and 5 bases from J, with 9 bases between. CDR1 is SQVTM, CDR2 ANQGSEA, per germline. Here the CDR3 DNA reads TGCAGCGTTGCTTGGGGCGAAAACATTCAGTACTTC. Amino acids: CSVAWGENIQYF.

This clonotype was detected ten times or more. The CDR3 DNA reads TGCGCCAGCAGGGGACTCCTAAAGAACACTGAAGCTTTCTTT. Amino acid sequence: CASRGLLKNTEAFF. The rearrangement uses TRBV4-1 and TRBJ1-1, with D possibly being TRBD1 (5 bases). CDR1 MGHRA and CDR2 YSYEKL come from the germline V gene. The CDR3 contains 14 residues. V was trimmed by 6 bases and J by 1 base, leaving 12 bases between them.

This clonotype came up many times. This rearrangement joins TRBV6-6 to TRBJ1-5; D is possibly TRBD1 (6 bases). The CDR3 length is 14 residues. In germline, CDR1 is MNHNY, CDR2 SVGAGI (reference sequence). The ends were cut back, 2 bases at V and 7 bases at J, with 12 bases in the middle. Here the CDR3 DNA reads TGTGCCAGCAGTTACGTTCAGGGGTGGCAGCCCCAGCATTTT. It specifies CASSYVQGWQPQHF.

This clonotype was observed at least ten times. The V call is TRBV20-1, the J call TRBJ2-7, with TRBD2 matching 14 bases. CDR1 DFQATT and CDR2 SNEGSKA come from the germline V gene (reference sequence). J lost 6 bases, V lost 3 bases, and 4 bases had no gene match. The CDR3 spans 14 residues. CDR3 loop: CSASQGLAGGEQYV. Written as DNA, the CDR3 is TGCAGTGCTAGCCAAGGACTAGCGGGAGGCGAGCAGTACGTC.

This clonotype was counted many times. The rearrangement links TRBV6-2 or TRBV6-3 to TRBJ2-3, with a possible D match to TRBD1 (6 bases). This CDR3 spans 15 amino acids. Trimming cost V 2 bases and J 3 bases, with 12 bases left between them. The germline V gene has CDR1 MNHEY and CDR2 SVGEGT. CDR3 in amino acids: CASSYGEDSTDTQYF. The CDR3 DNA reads TGTGCCAGCAGTTACGGAGAGGACAGTACAGATACGCAGTATTTT.

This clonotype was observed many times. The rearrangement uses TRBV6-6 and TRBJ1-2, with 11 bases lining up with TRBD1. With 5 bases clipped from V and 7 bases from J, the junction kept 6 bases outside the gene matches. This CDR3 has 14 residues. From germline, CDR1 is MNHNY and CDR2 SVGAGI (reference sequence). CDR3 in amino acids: CASSGEGQGAGYTF. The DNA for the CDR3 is TGTGCCAGCAGTGGGGAAGGACAGGGGGCTGGCTACACCTTC.